This T cell receptor beta chain was sequenced in a study of CD8 T cells in Susac syndrome. Broader study findings: As acknowledged by the study, its TCR sequencing and HLA analysis included a relatively small number of individuals.

Notes on this clonotype: Its cognate antigen is unknown.

From blood CD8+ and CD4+ T cells, TCR beta sequences were generated. TEMRA cells were FACS-enriched, with CD8+ and CD4+ T cells isolated negatively. Reverse transcription of about 0.5 to 1 ug RNA used random hexamers. The method of amplification for TCR beta CDR3 was immunoSEQ multiplex PCR, covering 54 Vbeta and 13 Jbeta. TCRdb redid the calling of the immunoSEQ multiplex PCR reads with MiXCR, one entry per CDR3 protein. The sample contains over 350,000 distinct CDR3 sequences, about 85% of which appear only once. Sequences were obtained from CD8+ T cells from PBMCs. This sequence was found in a human donor with multiple sclerosis.

DNA of the CDR3: TGTGCCTGGAGTTACGCCTGGAGCTCGGGACCCGAGCAGTACTTC. This gives the protein CAWSYAWSSGPEQYF. This chain joins TRBV30 and TRBJ2-7; D is perhaps TRBD1 or TRBD2 (5 bases each). This CDR3 comprises 15 residues. Germline V gene sequence: CDR1 GTSNPN, CDR2 SVGIG (reference sequence). V gave up 2 bases and J gave up 6 bases, with 20 bases separating them.